The rows below give T cell receptor beta chains drawn from one sample of a study of monozygotic twins with cystic fibrosis. Data came from immunoSEQ multiplex PCR; TCRdb stores just in-frame clones and leaves some out. The sample has some 20,000 clones, 87% seen once. The sequenced sample consisted of blood. These TCRs come from a woman younger than 45 with cystic fibrosis. Both conserved end residues are part of each CDR3. The D gene is left open where the match is weak. Clone size is given for some rows only: seen once, a few or many times, or a class if the clone is expanded.

DNA: TGTGCCAGCAGTTACTACGGCACTGAAGCTTTCTTT; CDR3: CASSYYGTEAFF; V: TRBV6-5; size: NA; D: NA; J: TRBJ1-1
DNA: TGTGCCAGCAGCTTGGCCCTACCGCGGGGTGGTACTGAAGCTTTCTTT; CDR3: CASSLALPRGGTEAFF; V: TRBV7-8; size: NA; D: NA; J: TRBJ1-1
DNA: TGTGCCAGCAGCTTCCAGGGGCGAGGCTATGGCTACACCTTC; CDR3: CASSFQGRGYGYTF; V: TRBV5-4; size: NA; D: NA; J: TRBJ1-2
DNA: TGTGCCAGCAGTACAGGGGGCTATGTTCATGAGCAGTTCTTC; CDR3: CASSTGGYVHEQFF; V: TRBV6-5; size: NA; D: TRBD1; J: TRBJ2-1
DNA: TGTGCCAGCAGCGGACAGGGTGAAAAACTGTTTTTT; CDR3: CASSGQGEKLFF; V: TRBV9; size: NA; D: TRBD1; J: TRBJ1-4
DNA: TGTGCCAGCAGTTTGAGTACTAGTTTTCGCTACGAGCAGTACTTC; CDR3: CASSLSTSFRYEQYF; V: TRBV27; size: NA; D: NA; J: TRBJ2-7
DNA: TGTGCCAGCAGCCCAGGGGATGGCTACACCTTC; CDR3: CASSPGDGYTF; V: TRBV13; size: NA; D: NA; J: TRBJ1-2
DNA: TGTGCCAGCAGCTACGGGGGTTTTTCCTACGAGCAGTACTTC; CDR3: CASSYGGFSYEQYF; V: TRBV7-8; size: NA; D: NA; J: TRBJ2-7
DNA: TGCGCCAGCAGCCAAGGTCGGGGGCCTTCCTACGAGCAGTACTTC; CDR3: CASSQGRGPSYEQYF; V: TRBV4-1; size: NA; D: NA; J: TRBJ2-7
DNA: TGTGCCAGCAGTTACGCACAGGGTTACAATGAGCAGTTCTTC; CDR3: CASSYAQGYNEQFF; V: TRBV6-5; size: NA; D: NA; J: TRBJ2-1
DNA: TGCGCCAGCAGCCAAGACCCCGGGGGTGAAGCTTTCTTT; CDR3: CASSQDPGGEAFF; V: TRBV4-1; size: NA; D: NA; J: TRBJ1-1
DNA: TGTGCCATCCAGCCACAGCTGGGAACGGGAACTGAAGCTTTCTTT; CDR3: CAIQPQLGTGTEAFF; V: TRBV10-3; size: NA; D: NA; J: TRBJ1-1
DNA: TGCGCCAGCAGCCAAGATCTGGCGGGTGCCAATCTTGGAAACACCATATATTTT; CDR3: CASSQDLAGANLGNTIYF; V: TRBV4-3; size: NA; D: NA; J: TRBJ1-3
DNA: TGTGCCAGCAGCGGCCAGCGGGGGCGGGGAGATACGCAGTATTTT; CDR3: CASSGQRGRGDTQYF; V: TRBV7-9; size: NA; D: TRBD2; J: TRBJ2-3
DNA: TGTGCCAGCAGCCCCCCACAGTCTGGGGCCAACGTCCTGACTTTC; CDR3: CASSPPQSGANVLTF; V: TRBV7-9; size: NA; D: NA; J: TRBJ2-6
DNA: TGTGCCAGCAGCCCCCACGGAGCGGGGGTCGAGCAGTACTTC; CDR3: CASSPHGAGVEQYF; V: TRBV9; size: NA; D: TRBD2; J: TRBJ2-7
DNA: TGTGCCAGCAGCAAAGCGCTATCCGGGGGCGAGGTAAACACTGAAGCTTTCTTT; CDR3: CASSKALSGGEVNTEAFF; V: TRBV21-1; size: NA; D: NA; J: TRBJ1-1
DNA: TGTGCCAGCAGCACCCGCTGGGGGGTCCACGAGCAGTACTTC; CDR3: CASSTRWGVHEQYF; V: TRBV11-2; size: few; D: NA; J: TRBJ2-7
DNA: TGTGCCAGCAGCTTAGGCGGGATCGGGAGCGAGCAGTACTTC; CDR3: CASSLGGIGSEQYF; V: TRBV11-3; size: once; D: NA; J: TRBJ2-7
DNA: TGTGCCAGCAGTCTGGATAATTATAGCAATCAGCCCCAGCATTTT; CDR3: CASSLDNYSNQPQHF; V: TRBV7-2; size: NA; D: NA; J: TRBJ1-5
DNA: TGCGCCAGCAGCCAAGTTCTGGCGGCTAAGGGGGATACGCAGTATTTT; CDR3: CASSQVLAAKGDTQYF; V: TRBV4-3; size: NA; D: NA; J: TRBJ2-3
DNA: TGTGCCAGCAGCTTATCAGGGGGGACTGAAGCTTTCTTT; CDR3: CASSLSGGTEAFF; V: TRBV7-9; size: once; D: TRBD1; J: TRBJ1-1
DNA: TGTGCCATCAGTGAGAGTCAGGGCCTATATAGCAATCAGCCCCAGCATTTT; CDR3: CAISESQGLYSNQPQHF; V: TRBV10-3; size: NA; D: NA; J: TRBJ1-5
DNA: TGTGCCAGCAGTTTACCCAAAAACGGGACAGGGCCGGATCAGCCCCAGCATTTT; CDR3: CASSLPKNGTGPDQPQHF; V: TRBV27; size: NA; D: TRBD1; J: TRBJ1-5
DNA: TGCAGCGTCCAGGACCACGCTGAAGCTTTCTTT; CDR3: CSVQDHAEAFF; V: TRBV29-1; size: NA; D: NA; J: TRBJ1-1
DNA: TGTGCCAGCAGCTTAAATGACAGGGAGACCTATGGCTACACCTTC; CDR3: CASSLNDRETYGYTF; V: TRBV11-3; size: once; D: TRBD1; J: TRBJ1-2
DNA: TGTGCCAGCAGTGAAGAAACAGGGGTATATAATTCACCCCTCCACTTT; CDR3: CASSEETGVYNSPLHF; V: TRBV2; size: NA; D: TRBD1; J: TRBJ1-6
DNA: TGCGCCAGCCAGACGGGGGGCTGCTCCTACAATGAGCAGTTCTTC; CDR3: CASQTGGCSYNEQFF; V: TRBV10-1; size: NA; D: NA; J: TRBJ2-1